The 6 T cell receptor beta chains listed next were all sequenced from one sample in a study of T cells in localized non-small cell lung cancer. TCRdb keeps only in-frame clones here, not all; method: immunoSEQ multiplex PCR. The sample contains tens of thousands of clones, about 83% of which appear only once. The source material was peripheral blood, sampled before any cancer treatment. The source is a female donor older than 55 with stage I lung adenocarcinoma.

The J gene is TRBJ1-2, the V gene TRBV7-2, with D perhaps TRBD1 (6 bases). In germline, CDR1 is SGHTA, CDR2 FQGNSA. The CDR3 spans 15 residues. V lost 2 bases to trimming and J lost 4 bases, with 14 bases between them. CDR3 in amino acids: CASSLQTTGSYGYTF. The CDR3 DNA follows: TGTGCCAGCAGCTTACAGACGACAGGTTCCTATGGCTACACCTTC.

This chain links TRBV11-2 with TRBJ2-5; D perhaps matches TRBD1 (6 bases). CDR3 length: 16 amino acids. Trimming pared 5 bases from V and 2 bases from J, leaving 18 bases between. Per the germline V gene, CDR1 is SGHAT and CDR2 is FQNNGV. The DNA of the CDR3 is TGTGCCAGCAGCCGTAGTAGCTGGGGGCGGCAAGAGACCCAGTACTTC. Residues: CASSRSSWGRQETQYF.

Points on this clone: A read error may account for a junction end that differs from germline. This sequence joins TRBV4-1 and TRBJ2-5; tentative D call: TRBD2 (5 bases). Germline assignment: CDR1 MGHRA and CDR2 YSYEKL. This CDR3 spans 13 amino acids. Written as DNA, the CDR3 is TGCGCCAGCAGCTTATCGGGGTTTGAGACCCGGTACTTC. As protein: CASSLSGFETRYF.

The V call is TRBV6-1, the J call TRBJ1-2; TRBD1 agrees at 11 bases. In germline, CDR1 is MNHNS, CDR2 SASEGT. This CDR3 is 16 amino acids long. V shed 4 bases and J 5 bases; nucleotides not matched to a gene: 9. The CDR3 reads CASSGFGTGGPYGYTF. CDR3 coding DNA: TGTGCCAGCAGTGGATTTGGGACAGGGGGACCTTATGGCTACACCTTC.

The chain joins TRBV18 to TRBJ1-2; maybe TRBD1 (5 bases). Germline V gene sequence: CDR1 KGHSH, CDR2 LQKENI. The CDR3 covers 13 residues. Trimming stripped 5 bases from V and 0 bases from J, with 7 bases between. Here the CDR3 DNA reads TGTGCCAGCTCATCGACAGCTAACTATGGCTACACCTTC. Protein product: CASSSTANYGYTF.

V gene TRBV7-9 combines with J gene TRBJ1-4, with D maybe TRBD1 (6 bases). Trimming removed 3 bases from V and 4 bases from J, with 9 bases in between. Germline CDR1 SEHNR, CDR2 FQNEAQ (reference sequence). This CDR3 is 14 amino acids long. The CDR3 nucleotides read TGTGCCAGCAGCTTTAACAGGGATAATGAAAAACTGTTTTTT. Its protein is CASSFNRDNEKLFF.